The sequence of this T cell receptor beta chain was determined in a study of blood T cells in healthy people across ages. With V trimmed by 0 bases and J by 7 bases, 13 bases remained unmatched. CDR1 is LGHNA and CDR2 is YNFKEQ in the germline V gene. The length of the CDR3 is 17 residues. This clonotype was seen more than once but under ten times. The second PCR ran roughly 6 to 11 cycles with a sample-barcoded 5' primer and J-beta primers. MiXCR, run by TCRdb on the 5' RACE reads, gives a single entry per CDR3 protein. The table shows about 1 million distinct CDR3 sequences, with around 25% occurring only once. The same data also went into a second study, on T cells of mothers and their children. In that study: Donors were three healthy Caucasian mothers and their six children.

The material sequenced was blood. The sequence derives from a girl aged 2-10 years in good health. This chain links TRBV4-2 with TRBJ2-7; the match to TRBD2 covers 9 bases. CDR3 amino acids: CASSQDESSGKVREQYF. The CDR3 DNA sequence: TGTGCCAGCAGCCAAGATGAGTCTAGCGGGAAAGTACGTGAGCAGTACTTC.